These 6 T cell receptor beta chains were sequenced from one sample in a study of cytomegalovirus exposure and HLA in healthy donors. The PCR employed 60 Vbeta primers together with 13 Jbeta primers. Sequencing used immunoSEQ multiplex PCR; TCRdb keeps in-frame clones, though not all of them. Seen here are some 150,000 clones, 60% to 80% observed once, and the top ten hold around 0.7%. The sample taken for sequencing was PBMCs. The source is a male donor in good health and CMV-seronegative.

The rearrangement links TRBV11-3 to TRBJ2-5; D ambiguous. The CDR3 loop spans 13 amino acids. Trimming cost V 0 bases and J 5 bases, with 7 bases left between them. Germline V CDR1 and CDR2: SGHNT, YENEEA. For the CDR3, the DNA is TGTGCCAGCAGCTTAGATCGGTGGGAGACCCAGTACTTC. Encoded protein: CASSLDRWETQYF.

CDR3 DNA sequence: TGTGCCAGCAGCCTTGGCCCGGGGGAGACCCAGTACTTC. Translated: CASSLGPGETQYF. The chain uses TRBV7-7 and TRBJ2-5, with D perhaps matching TRBD2 (5 bases). Germline V gives CDR1 SSHAT, CDR2 FNYEAQ (reference sequence). The V gene lost 5 bases and the J gene lost 5 bases, with 12 bases spanning the gap. CDR3 length: 13 amino acids.

The chain joins TRBV7-6 to TRBJ1-2, with 9 nucleotides matching TRBD1. This CDR3 is built from 14 residues. Looked up from germline, CDR1 is SGHVS and CDR2 is FNYEAQ. Germline trimming cut 6 bases from V and 6 bases from J; bases unmatched to any gene: 8. In DNA form, the CDR3 reads TGTGCCAGCAGTTCGAACAGGGGGCGGGATGGCTACACCTTC. Protein product: CASSSNRGRDGYTF.

The V call is TRBV19, the J call TRBJ2-5; TRBD1 might be the D (5 bases). CDR1 and CDR2 from the germline V gene are LNHDA and SQIVND (reference sequence). V lost 3 bases and J 5 bases, leaving 16 bases between the germline ends. This CDR3 has 15 residues. In DNA form, the CDR3 reads TGTGCCAGTAGTATTGGGTGGGTAGCAGGGGAGACCCAGTACTTC. This codes for CASSIGWVAGETQYF.

The V gene is TRBV29-1, the J gene TRBJ2-3, with D possibly matching TRBD2 (7 bases). V lost 8 bases and J lost 4, with 13 bases in between. CDR1 SQVTM and CDR2 ANQGSEA come from the germline V gene. CDR3 length equals 12 residues. CDR3 sequence reads: CSYREGADTQYF. In DNA, the CDR3 is TGCAGCTACAGGGAGGGGGCAGATACGCAGTATTTT.

The V gene is TRBV25-1, the J gene TRBJ2-5, with D maybe TRBD1 (6 bases). The CDR3 length is 15 residues. Germline CDR1 reads MGHDK; CDR2 reads SYGVNS. Trimming took 1 base from V and 5 from J, leaving 14 bases between them. The CDR3 is CASSELKGVKETQYF. The CDR3 coding sequence is TGTGCCAGCAGTGAATTGAAGGGGGTCAAGGAGACCCAGTACTTC.